This T cell receptor (beta chain) came from a study of T cells in Graves' hyperthyroidism and ophthalmopathy (dated by TCRdb to about 2019). General notes on the study: Peripheral blood was collected at initial diagnosis, before any treatment. Whether ophthalmopathy could be predicted prospectively was tested in an independent validation cohort made up of roughly 19 hyperthyroidism patients plus 17 patients who later progressed to ophthalmopathy. The 75 to 100 discovery patients were randomly split 7:3 into training and test sets. After blood sampling, hyperthyroidism patients were treated with methimazole at a starting dose of 30 mg daily, and ophthalmopathy patients were treated with high-dose intravenous methylprednisolone. In addition, the study compared T-cell repertoires in thyroid tissue and in blood from roughly six Graves' hyperthyroidism patients. According to the paper, TCR Vbeta CDR3 sequencing was carried out on 135 peripheral blood samples, which came from over 40 ophthalmopathy, roughly 75 hyperthyroidism and some 17 progressor patients. TCR V-J signatures able to tell the groups apart were searched for in a discovery cohort of approximately 95 patients, of whom about 40 had Graves' ophthalmopathy and roughly 58 had stable Graves' hyperthyroidism.

This clonotype has at least ten counts. Its antigen is not yet known. No much larger clone exists at a distance of one base, and base qualities are not known. Findings and caveats that apply to the study as a whole: In cross-validation, a model built on a 13 V-J signature told ophthalmopathy apart from stable hyperthyroidism with about 90% sensitivity and 81% to 82% specificity, and in testing the same model reached 80%/75%. No statistical method was used to fix the sample size in advance, and group allocation was not hidden from the investigators. Blood samples also contained most of the expanded thyroid clonotypes (frequency above 0.001), which suggests that blood repertoires may reflect thyroid immune responses. In validation, the model predicted progression to ophthalmopathy a median of roughly six months before onset, with over 60% sensitivity and roughly 77% specificity.

The TCR beta CDR3 regions were amplified from RNA transcripts. The TCR CDR3 was subjected to a first round of RT-PCR using the HTBI primer set and the Qiagen OneStep RT-PCR kit. A second multiplex PCR round built the libraries, followed by size selection and purification. Paired-end sequencing of the libraries was performed with 100 bp reads on an Illumina HiSeq2000. The study's own analysis went as follows. SOAPnuke was used to process the raw data, removing reads that contained adapters or uncalled bases, had a mean Phred below 15, or lacked an exact match to the constant primer or identifier. High-quality paired reads were merged with COPE v1.2.5, and unique nucleotide sequences were defined as clonotypes. MiTCR v1.1 was used to align the clonotypes against IMGT TRBV, TRBD and TRBJ reference segments. The analysis was restricted to V-J combinations with a frequency above 0.0001, which together covered about 99% of the repertoires. A TCS score was defined as the ratio between F50 (clonal expansion) and ExV (chaos), using BLOSUM62-based TCRdist between CDR3 peptides within each V-J. Welch's t-statistics and random forest reduced 500 to 650 V-J features to 13, which were used in a naive Bayes classifier (R e1071). TCRdb reran the public reads through fastp at Q25 and MiXCR, keeping productive beta chains. When rows share a CDR3 protein, they turn into one entry using the most common DNA and genes. The V and J calls and clone size come from TCRdb's table, not from the authors' own analysis. This sample comprises fewer than 500,000 distinct CDR3 sequences, roughly 14% of them detected only once. The top ten constitute 13% of the sample.

CDR1 and CDR2 are drawn from the germline V gene: MNHNS, SASEGT. The V and J ends are trimmed by 10 bases and 3 bases, leaving 9 bases between them. From its cysteine to its phenylalanine, the CDR3 spans 11 amino acids. Only the CDR3 region is kept as DNA, spanning 33 bases read in frame from base 1. Moderately to severely active disease, a Clinical Activity Score of at least 3, a NOSPECS grade of at least 4, and a duration under 3 months were present in ophthalmopathy patients. Any patient with an uncontrolled infection, another autoimmune disease, pregnancy or lactation was excluded. Diagnoses were established on the basis of clinical symptoms, serum thyroxine and TRAb, thyroid ultrasound, and orbital computed tomography. PBMCs were isolated from 7.5 to 10 ml of fresh peripheral blood by Ficoll-Paque density gradient centrifugation. Trizol reagent was used to extract total RNA, and RNA quality was then checked on an Agilent 2100 Bioanalyzer.

The TCR was taken from a young man with Graves' ophthalmopathy. The sequence links TRBV6-1 to TRBJ1-1, with no reliable assignment of the D segment. Input material: blood. The DNA sequence is TGTGCCACCAGGTTGTACACTGAAGCTTTCTTT. This codes for CATRLYTEAFF.